The clone carrying this T cell receptor beta chain occurred many times. One entry per CDR3 protein results from TCRdb running MiXCR on the RT-PCR reads. The sample contains about 680,000 distinct CDR3 sequences, around 14% of which appear only once. This CDR3 spans 16 amino acids. Trimming pared 7 bases from V and 5 bases from J, leaving 23 bases between. In germline, CDR1 is SEHNR, CDR2 FQNEAQ (reference sequence). The specimen sequenced was memory CD4+ T cells from blood. This clonotype was sampled from a female donor in good health, serving as a healthy control. The gene calls are TRBV7-9 and TRBJ2-5; no clear D gene. The CDR3: CASTYQPSTLSETQYF. As DNA, the CDR3 is TGTGCCAGCACCTATCAGCCGTCTACCCTATCGGAGACCCAGTACTTC. Looking up the rest from reference TRBV7-9 and TRBJ2-5 gives the full variable domain: DTGVSQNPRHKITKRGQNVTFRCDPISEHNRLYWYRQTLGQGPEFLTYFQNEAQLEKSRLLSDRFSAERPKGSFSTLEIQRTEQGDSAMYLCASTYQPSTLSETQYFGPGTRLLVL.